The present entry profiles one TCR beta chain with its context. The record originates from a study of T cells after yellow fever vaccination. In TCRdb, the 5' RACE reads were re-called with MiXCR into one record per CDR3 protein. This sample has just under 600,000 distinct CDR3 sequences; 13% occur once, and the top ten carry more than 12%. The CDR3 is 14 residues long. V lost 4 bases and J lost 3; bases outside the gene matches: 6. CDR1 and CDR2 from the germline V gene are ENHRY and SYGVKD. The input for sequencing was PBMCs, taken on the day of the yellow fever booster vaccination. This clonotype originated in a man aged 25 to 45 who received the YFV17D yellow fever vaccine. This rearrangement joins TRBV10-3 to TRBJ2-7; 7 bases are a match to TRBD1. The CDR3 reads CAISAVGTVYEQYF. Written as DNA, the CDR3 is TGTGCCATCAGTGCTGTGGGGACAGTCTACGAGCAGTACTTC.